What follows describes a single T cell receptor beta chain. Its matching antigen is unknown. Primed by a sample-barcoded 5' primer and a J-beta primer mix, a second PCR proceeded for about 7 to 11 cycles. TCRdb redid the calling of the 5' RACE reads with MiXCR, one entry per CDR3 protein. Of about 580,000 distinct CDR3 sequences in the sample, around 48% were seen once. There are 14 residues in the CDR3. Per germline, CDR1 MNHNY and CDR2 SVGAGI (reference sequence). The sample is drawn from a study of blood T cells in healthy people across ages. Study results and caveats: Both naive CD4+ cell counts and diversity were greater in long-lived donors than in aged donors.

The authors drew around 11 milliliters of peripheral blood from each donor. Sequencing input: blood. The receptor was derived from a man older than 75 in good health. The genes are TRBV6-6 and TRBJ2-1, with 9 bases fitting TRBD1. With the DNA end fitting TRBJ2-7 better, the J assignment may be wrong. The CDR3 loop is CASSDRGGYNEQYF. The CDR3 region has the DNA TGTGCCAGCAGTGACAGGGGGGGGTACAATGAGCAGTACTTC.